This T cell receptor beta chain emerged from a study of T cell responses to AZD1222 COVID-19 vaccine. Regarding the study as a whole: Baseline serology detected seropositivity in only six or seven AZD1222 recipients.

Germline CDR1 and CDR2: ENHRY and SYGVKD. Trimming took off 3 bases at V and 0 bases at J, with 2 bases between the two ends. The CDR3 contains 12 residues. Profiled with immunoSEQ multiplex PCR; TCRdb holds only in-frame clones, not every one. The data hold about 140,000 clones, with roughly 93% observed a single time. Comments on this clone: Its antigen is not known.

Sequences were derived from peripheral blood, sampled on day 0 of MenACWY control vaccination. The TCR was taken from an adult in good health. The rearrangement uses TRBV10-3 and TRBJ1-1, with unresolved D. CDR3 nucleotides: TGTGCCATCAGTGAAGTGAACACTGAAGCTTTCTTT. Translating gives CAISEVNTEAFF.